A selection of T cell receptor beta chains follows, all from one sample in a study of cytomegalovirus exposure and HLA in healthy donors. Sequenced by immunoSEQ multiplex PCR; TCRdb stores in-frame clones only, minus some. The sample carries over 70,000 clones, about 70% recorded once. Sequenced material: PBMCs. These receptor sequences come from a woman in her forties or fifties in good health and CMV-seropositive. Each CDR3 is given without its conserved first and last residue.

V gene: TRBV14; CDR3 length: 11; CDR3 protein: ASSQALQETQY
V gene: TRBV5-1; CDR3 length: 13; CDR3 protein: ASSLLTSGQETQY
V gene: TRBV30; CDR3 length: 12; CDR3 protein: AWRAGGPEETQY
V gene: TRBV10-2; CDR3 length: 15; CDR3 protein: ASSDSEHYYSGNTIY
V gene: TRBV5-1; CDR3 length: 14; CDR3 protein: ASSFGDRGSTYEQY
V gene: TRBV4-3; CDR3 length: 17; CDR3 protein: ASSQDADTGGIGANVLT
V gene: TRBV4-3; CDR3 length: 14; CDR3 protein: ASSQPGGRSGNTIY
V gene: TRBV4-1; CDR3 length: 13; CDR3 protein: ASSQDETGIYGYT
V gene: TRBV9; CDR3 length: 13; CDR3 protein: ASNPRGGGEETQY
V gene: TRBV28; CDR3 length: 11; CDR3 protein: ASSLRGIETQY
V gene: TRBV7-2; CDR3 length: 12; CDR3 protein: ASSSLSRSEKLF
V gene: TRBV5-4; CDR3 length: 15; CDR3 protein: ASSPLGGSTFTDTQY
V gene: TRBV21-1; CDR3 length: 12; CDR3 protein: ASPTSLGHQGQY
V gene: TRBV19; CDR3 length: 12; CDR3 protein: ASSTQGAGYEQY
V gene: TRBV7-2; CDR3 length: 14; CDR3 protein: ASSPALAGSGYEQY
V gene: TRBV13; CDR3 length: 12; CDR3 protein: ASSLGTGWETQY
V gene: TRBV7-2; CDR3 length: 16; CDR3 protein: ASSLAASGSSGANVLT
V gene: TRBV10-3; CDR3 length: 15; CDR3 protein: AISKRGGTGVAYEQY
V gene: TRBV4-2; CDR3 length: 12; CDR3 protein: ASSQGDSDNEQF
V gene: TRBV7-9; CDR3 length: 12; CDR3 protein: ASSLNPRGHEQY
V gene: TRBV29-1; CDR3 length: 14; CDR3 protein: SVAPLGTGATGGYT
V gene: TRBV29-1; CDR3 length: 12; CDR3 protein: SVTTSGRAVFPF
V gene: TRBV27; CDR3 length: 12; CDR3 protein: ASSQGNGNQPQH
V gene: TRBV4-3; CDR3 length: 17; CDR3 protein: ASSQDPGQGEATNEKLF
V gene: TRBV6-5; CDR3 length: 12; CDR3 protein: ASSYSMVRVEQY
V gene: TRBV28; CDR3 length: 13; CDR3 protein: ASSTPSTGNYGYT
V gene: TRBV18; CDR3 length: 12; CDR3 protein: ASSPTGNTGELF